This T cell receptor beta chain stems from a study of T-cell reconstitution after alpha-beta-depleted transplantation in children (dated by TCRdb to the mid-2010s). About the investigation overall: Using TCR repertoire profiling, the study quantitatively followed how T-cell immune reconstitution unfolded in children after TCRalphabeta/CD19-depleted allogeneic hematopoietic cell transplantation.

The sample's treatment or condition label, in plain terms: allogeneic hematopoietic cell transplantation with graft depleted of TCRalphabeta T cells and CD19 B cells. The transplant recipients were children given TCRalphabeta/CD19-depleted allogeneic hematopoietic cell grafts. Looking up the germline V gene (reference sequence) yields CDR1 PRHDT and CDR2 FYEKMQ. The CDR3 contains 19 residues, cysteine and phenylalanine counted. CDR3 DNA only is kept here, 57 bases in frame from base 1. With regard to this clonotype: Its antigen is currently not known. The junction differs from germline at one of its ends, possibly a read error.

Library preparation employed PCR. TCRdb lists the instrument as Illumina HiSeq 2500. TCR libraries were prepared with molecular barcoding, using unique molecular identifiers to normalize TCRbeta repertoire quantification. The raw public data were reprocessed by TCRdb itself: fastp quality trimming at Q25, MiXCR clonotype calling, in-frame beta chains only. Identical CDR3 proteins give one entry, which carries the most common genes and DNA. In all, the sample holds about 510,000 distinct CDR3 sequences, and around 10% of those were seen once. Clones ranked in the top ten supply 14% of the sample. General conclusions and limits of the study: In some patients, high TCRbeta diversity at day 60 was attributed to recipient T cells and intrathymic progenitors that had survived conditioning. Over subsequent months, a decline in hyperexpanded clone frequencies was noted, and after one year, T-cell counts and TCRbeta diversity were mostly ascribed to newly produced T cells. Apparently early alphabetaT-cell count recovery about two months after transplant reportedly relied on only several hundred rapidly expanded clones derived from non-depleted graft cells.

The material was PBMCs, mostly from graft donor cells, obtained 180 days after TCRalphabeta/CD19-depleted stem cell transplant. The chain uses TRBV13 and TRBJ2-1, and TRBD2 matches 13 of the central bases. This receptor was taken from a female patient under 10 years old who had a stem cell transplant for aplastic anemia, so the T cells may come from the graft donor. The CDR3 protein: CASTLVTSGRAVAYNEQFF. The nucleotides are TGTGCCAGCACCTTAGTCACTAGCGGGAGGGCCGTCGCCTACAATGAGCAGTTCTTC.